This T cell receptor beta chain was recovered during a study of blood T cell repertoires in COVID-19. The wider study: COVID-19 samples, acute and convalescent, were from the United States, Italy and Spain. Sources were T cells, B-cell-depleted T cells, or PBMCs; the material itself was cDNA or gDNA.

The length of the CDR3 is 13 residues. Trimming at V came to 6 bases and at J to 11 bases, leaving 10 bases not matched to a gene. Germline V gene data show CDR1 as MNHEY and CDR2 as SVGAGI. Per the authors' pipeline: Amplifying reference gene primers gave estimates of nucleated cell counts. Generated by immunoSEQ multiplex PCR, the TCRdb table keeps only in-frame clones and is missing some. Clonal size and the V and J genes are those of that table, whereas D and trimming came from the DNA. The sample includes fewer than 200,000 clones, approximately 83% of them seen just once. The sequencing sample was made of peripheral blood. The TCR originated in a man in his fifties or sixties with active or convalescent COVID-19. The V gene is TRBV6-5, the J gene TRBJ1-1; 9 nucleotides agree with TRBD1. The CDR3 DNA sequence: TGTGCCAGCAGGGGACAGGGAGAGCAAGAGGCTTTCTTT. Amino acids: CASRGQGEQEAFF.